This T cell receptor (beta chain) stems from a study of identical twins. CDR1 is MGHRA, CDR2 YSYEKL, per germline. Trimming shortened V by 1 base and J by 7 bases, and 16 bases separated the two germline ends. The CDR3 covers 15 residues. Via MiXCR, TCRdb re-called the 5' RACE reads, giving one row per CDR3 protein. The profile shows approximately 630,000 distinct CDR3 sequences, under 8.5% of them singletons. This clonotype was recorded a few times. The data also belong to a second study, concerning yellow fever vaccine responses in identical twins.

Sample: PBMCs. This rearrangement joins TRBV4-1 to TRBJ1-1; weak D call: TRBD1 (5 bases). The TCR originated in a woman between 18 and 29 years old in good health. CDR3: CASSQGDRREFEAFF. CDR3 in DNA: TGCGCCAGCAGCCAAGGCGACAGACGAGAATTTGAAGCTTTCTTT.